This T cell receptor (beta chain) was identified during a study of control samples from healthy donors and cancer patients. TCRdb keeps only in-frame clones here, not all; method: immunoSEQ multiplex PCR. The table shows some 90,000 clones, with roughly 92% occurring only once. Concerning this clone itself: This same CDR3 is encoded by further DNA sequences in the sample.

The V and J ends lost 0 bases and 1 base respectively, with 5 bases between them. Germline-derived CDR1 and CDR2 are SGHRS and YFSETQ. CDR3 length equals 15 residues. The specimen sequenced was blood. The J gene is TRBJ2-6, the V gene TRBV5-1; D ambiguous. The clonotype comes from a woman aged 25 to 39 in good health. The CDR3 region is CASSLDGSGANVLTF. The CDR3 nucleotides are TGCGCCAGCAGCTTGGACGGATCTGGGGCCAACGTCCTGACTTTC.